This T cell receptor beta chain was identified during a study of CD8 T cells in ankylosing spondylitis. This clonotype was observed a few times. The antigen is not known. General study results and limits: CD8+ disease-linked clones were present at relatively low frequencies in blood. From matched ankylosing spondylitis synovial fluid, disease-linked clones were reportedly recovered at significantly enriched levels.

This CDR3 is 13 amino acids long. Deletions cut 4 bases from V and 4 bases from J, with 11 bases between. CDR1 and CDR2 from the germline V gene are DFQATT and SNEGSKA (reference sequence). TCRdb re-analysed the 5' RACE reads in MiXCR, keeping a single row per CDR3 protein. Of 350,000 or so distinct CDR3 sequences in the sample, roughly 15% were seen once. The V gene is TRBV20-1, the J gene TRBJ2-1; D gene ambiguous. The sequenced sample was blood, either unsorted or a sorted T cell fraction (not recorded which). This sequence was found in a male donor with ankylosing spondylitis or in good health (not recorded which). The CDR3, as DNA: TGCAGTGCTACCCCCATGGGGTACAATGAGCAGTTCTTC. It specifies CSATPMGYNEQFF.